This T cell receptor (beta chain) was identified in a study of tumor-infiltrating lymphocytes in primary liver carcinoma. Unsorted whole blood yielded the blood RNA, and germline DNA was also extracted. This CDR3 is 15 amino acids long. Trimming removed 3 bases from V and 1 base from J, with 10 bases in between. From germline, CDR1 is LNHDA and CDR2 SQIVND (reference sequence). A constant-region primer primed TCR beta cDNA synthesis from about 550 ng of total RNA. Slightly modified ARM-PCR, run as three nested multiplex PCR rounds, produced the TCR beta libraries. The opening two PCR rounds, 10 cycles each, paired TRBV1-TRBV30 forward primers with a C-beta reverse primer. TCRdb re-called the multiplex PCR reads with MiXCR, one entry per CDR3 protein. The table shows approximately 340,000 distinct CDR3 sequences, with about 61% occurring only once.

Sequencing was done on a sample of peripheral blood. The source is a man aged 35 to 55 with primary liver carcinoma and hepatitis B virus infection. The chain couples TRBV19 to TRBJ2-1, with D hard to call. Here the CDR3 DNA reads TGTGCCAGTAGTATTGTTCCGGAATCCTACAATGAGCAGTTCTTC. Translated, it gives CASSIVPESYNEQFF.